This T cell receptor beta chain was found in a study of CD8 T cells in Susac syndrome. Random-hexamer reverse transcription was applied to roughly 0.45 to 1 ug RNA. Across 54 Vbeta and 13 Jbeta, immunoSEQ multiplex PCR amplified TCR beta CDR3. MiXCR, run by TCRdb on the immunoSEQ multiplex PCR reads, gives a single entry per CDR3 protein. The repertoire holds 140,000 to 150,000 distinct CDR3 sequences, with approximately 94% as singletons. Trimming cost V 4 bases and J 9 bases, with 21 bases left between them. CDR1 and CDR2 from the germline V gene are KGHDR and SFDVKD. The CDR3 extends over 16 amino acids.

The chain has TRBV24-1 and TRBJ2-1; D might be TRBD1 or TRBD2, each matching 5 bases. The sample consisted of CD4+ T cells from PBMCs. The receptor's source is a human donor with Susac syndrome. CDR3: CATSDPRGVTAREQFF. CDR3 DNA: TGTGCCACCAGTGACCCGCGAGGGGTAACGGCACGTGAGCAGTTCTTC.